Listed below are T cell receptor beta chains from one sample, sequenced in a study of blood T cell repertoires in COVID-19. TCRdb's table, derived via immunoSEQ multiplex PCR, lists solely in-frame clones and lacks some. The sample has 200,000 to 300,000 clones, approximately 86% seen once. The sequenced sample was peripheral blood. The receptors stem from a human donor in a cohort sampled during active COVID-19. Each CDR3 is given with its conserved first and last residue. D genes are given only for firm matches. Where a row states a size, it is once, few, many or the class of an expanded clone; other rows omit it.

J gene: TRBJ1-5
D gene: NA
V gene: TRBV28
clone size: NA
CDR3 DNA: TGTGCCAGCACATTAGGAGGCCCCGGTCAGCCCCAGCATTTT
CDR3 protein: CASTLGGPGQPQHF

J gene: TRBJ2-1
D gene: TRBD1
V gene: TRBV11-2
clone size: NA
CDR3 DNA: TGTGCCAGCAACCCGGGACAGGGGGCGTTTAATGAGCAGTTCTTC
CDR3 protein: CASNPGQGAFNEQFF

J gene: TRBJ1-1
D gene: NA
V gene: TRBV18
clone size: NA
CDR3 DNA: TGTGCCAGCTCACAAAACAGGGACGAAGCTTTCTTT
CDR3 protein: CASSQNRDEAFF

J gene: TRBJ2-1
D gene: TRBD2
V gene: TRBV18
clone size: NA
CDR3 DNA: TGTGCCAGCTCACGGGGGGGAGCCTTCTCCTACAATGAGCAGTTCTTC
CDR3 protein: CASSRGGAFSYNEQFF

J gene: TRBJ2-7
D gene: NA
V gene: TRBV5-1
clone size: NA
CDR3 DNA: TGCGCCAGCAGCTTGGTACGGAGCTACGAGCAGTACTTC
CDR3 protein: CASSLVRSYEQYF

J gene: TRBJ1-1
D gene: TRBD1
V gene: TRBV5-1
clone size: NA
CDR3 DNA: TGCGCCAGCATGGGACAGGGAGGTACTGAAGCTTTCTTT
CDR3 protein: CASMGQGGTEAFF

J gene: TRBJ1-3
D gene: NA
V gene: TRBV4-2
clone size: NA
CDR3 DNA: TGTGCCAGCAGCCAAGATGTTGTCAATTTCGGAAACACCATATATTTT
CDR3 protein: CASSQDVVNFGNTIYF

J gene: TRBJ2-5
D gene: TRBD2
V gene: TRBV30
clone size: NA
CDR3 DNA: TGTGCCTGGGGGGAGGGGTTCCAAGAGACCCAGTACTTC
CDR3 protein: CAWGEGFQETQYF

J gene: TRBJ1-3
D gene: TRBD1
V gene: TRBV5-8
clone size: few
CDR3 DNA: TGTGCCAGCAGCCCGCGGGCTCCGATCGGACAGGGGGGAAACACCATATATTTT
CDR3 protein: CASSPRAPIGQGGNTIYF

J gene: TRBJ2-2
D gene: TRBD2
V gene: TRBV9
clone size: NA
CDR3 DNA: TGTGCCAGCAGCGCAGCTAGCGGACTCTACACCGGGGAGCTGTTTTTT
CDR3 protein: CASSAASGLYTGELFF

J gene: TRBJ1-1
D gene: NA
V gene: TRBV19
clone size: once
CDR3 DNA: TGTGCCAGCAATTCGGACAGTTTGAACACTGAAGCTTTCTTT
CDR3 protein: CASNSDSLNTEAFF

J gene: TRBJ1-1
D gene: NA
V gene: TRBV11-2
clone size: NA
CDR3 DNA: TGTGCCAGCAGCTCGCAACCAGGGTATGAAGCCTTCTTT
CDR3 protein: CASSSQPGYEAFF

J gene: TRBJ2-7
D gene: TRBD2
V gene: TRBV18
clone size: NA
CDR3 DNA: TGTGCCAGCTCACCATGGACTAGCGGGAGTGGTTACGAGCAGTACTTC
CDR3 protein: CASSPWTSGSGYEQYF

J gene: TRBJ1-1
D gene: NA
V gene: TRBV7-8
clone size: NA
CDR3 DNA: TGTGCCAGCAGCCGCACAGGGCGAGGAACTGAAGCTTTCTTT
CDR3 protein: CASSRTGRGTEAFF

J gene: TRBJ1-5
D gene: NA
V gene: TRBV6-5
clone size: once
CDR3 DNA: TGTGCCAGCAGGCGGAACGGCAATCAGCCCCAGCATTTT
CDR3 protein: CASRRNGNQPQHF

J gene: TRBJ2-7
D gene: TRBD2
V gene: TRBV9
clone size: NA
CDR3 DNA: TGTGCCAGCAGCTTGGGACTAGCGGCGTACGAGCAGTACTTC
CDR3 protein: CASSLGLAAYEQYF

J gene: TRBJ1-6
D gene: NA
V gene: TRBV3-1/TRBV3-2
clone size: NA
CDR3 DNA: TGTGCCAGCAGCCAAGGGGCAGGGGTAGGCTCACCCCTCCACTTT
CDR3 protein: CASSQGAGVGSPLHF

J gene: TRBJ2-1
D gene: TRBD2
V gene: TRBV9
clone size: NA
CDR3 DNA: TGTGCCAGCAGCTGGACTAGCGGCAACTACAATGAGCAGTTCTTC
CDR3 protein: CASSWTSGNYNEQFF

J gene: TRBJ2-7
D gene: NA
V gene: TRBV7-9
clone size: NA
CDR3 DNA: TGTGCCAGCACCCCTTTTGTGGGGACACACGATAGCTACGAGCAGTACTTC
CDR3 protein: CASTPFVGTHDSYEQYF

J gene: TRBJ1-1
D gene: TRBD1
V gene: TRBV7-3
clone size: NA
CDR3 DNA: TGTGCCAGCAGCATACAGGGGGGGACTGAAGCTTTCTTT
CDR3 protein: CASSIQGGTEAFF

J gene: TRBJ2-7
D gene: TRBD2
V gene: TRBV5-6
clone size: NA
CDR3 DNA: TGTGCCAGCAGCTTGGCGGGGGGACGGGAGCAGTACTTC
CDR3 protein: CASSLAGGREQYF

J gene: TRBJ1-1
D gene: TRBD1
V gene: TRBV6-6
clone size: once
CDR3 DNA: TGTGCCAGCAGGAGGGGGCCGAACACTGAAGCTTTCTTT
CDR3 protein: CASRRGPNTEAFF

J gene: TRBJ2-7
D gene: TRBD1
V gene: TRBV5-1
clone size: NA
CDR3 DNA: TGCGCCAGCAGGGGGGACAGTGCCTACGAGCAGTACTTC
CDR3 protein: CASRGDSAYEQYF

J gene: TRBJ1-4
D gene: NA
V gene: TRBV10-3
clone size: NA
CDR3 DNA: TGTGCCTCCAGAAAAGATGGAGGGGATGAAAAACTGTTTTTT
CDR3 protein: CASRKDGGDEKLFF

J gene: TRBJ1-5
D gene: NA
V gene: TRBV6-5
clone size: NA
CDR3 DNA: TGTGCCAGCTGCTTTGGGGGGGGAGAGCCCCAGCATTTT
CDR3 protein: CASCFGGGEPQHF

J gene: TRBJ2-5
D gene: TRBD1
V gene: TRBV4-1
clone size: NA
CDR3 DNA: TGCGCCAGCAGCCAAGATTTTCGGGACAGGGCAGAGACCCAGTACTTC
CDR3 protein: CASSQDFRDRAETQYF

J gene: TRBJ2-2
D gene: NA
V gene: TRBV7-8
clone size: NA
CDR3 DNA: TGTGCCAGCAGCTTAGTACGAGGGTACGGTGCGAACACCGGGGAGCTGTTTTTT
CDR3 protein: CASSLVRGYGANTGELFF

J gene: TRBJ2-3
D gene: NA
V gene: TRBV9
clone size: few
CDR3 DNA: TGTGCCAGCAGCGTAGCCAGGGATACGCAGTATTTT
CDR3 protein: CASSVARDTQYF

J gene: TRBJ2-7
D gene: NA
V gene: TRBV6-5
clone size: NA
CDR3 DNA: TGTGCCAGCCTCCACTCCATAGTCAATTCCTACGAGCAGTACTTC
CDR3 protein: CASLHSIVNSYEQYF

J gene: TRBJ1-3
D gene: NA
V gene: TRBV10-2
clone size: NA
CDR3 DNA: TGCGCCAGCAGTGAGTCGAAGGAGGGGACTGGAAACACCATATATTTT
CDR3 protein: CASSESKEGTGNTIYF

J gene: TRBJ1-2
D gene: TRBD1
V gene: TRBV7-8
clone size: many
CDR3 DNA: TGTGCCAGCAGCTCAGGAACAGGGGAAGGCTACACCTTC
CDR3 protein: CASSSGTGEGYTF

J gene: TRBJ2-7
D gene: NA
V gene: TRBV21-1
clone size: NA
CDR3 DNA: TGTGCCAGCAGCTCGTCCCGGACTACTAAGATCTACGAGCAGTACTTC
CDR3 protein: CASSSSRTTKIYEQYF

J gene: TRBJ2-2
D gene: TRBD2
V gene: TRBV18
clone size: NA
CDR3 DNA: TGTGCCAGCTCACCACAAAGCGGGAGTGACAGCGGGGAGCTGTTTTTT
CDR3 protein: CASSPQSGSDSGELFF

J gene: TRBJ1-1
D gene: TRBD1
V gene: TRBV25-1
clone size: NA
CDR3 DNA: TGTGCCAGCAAAAGACAGGGAGGCGGGGCTGAAGCTTTCTTT
CDR3 protein: CASKRQGGGAEAFF

J gene: TRBJ2-2
D gene: NA
V gene: TRBV6-5
clone size: NA
CDR3 DNA: TGTGCCAGCAGTTACTCGACAGGGAACACCGGGGAGCTGTTTTTT
CDR3 protein: CASSYSTGNTGELFF

J gene: TRBJ1-2
D gene: NA
V gene: TRBV28
clone size: NA
CDR3 DNA: TGTGCCAGCAGTTACGGACAGAACTATGGCTACACCTTC
CDR3 protein: CASSYGQNYGYTF

J gene: TRBJ2-3
D gene: TRBD2
V gene: TRBV11-3
clone size: NA
CDR3 DNA: TGTGCCAGCAGCTCGCGGGGAAGCGGGGGGTCAGATACGCAGTATTTT
CDR3 protein: CASSSRGSGGSDTQYF

J gene: TRBJ1-2
D gene: NA
V gene: TRBV5-1
clone size: NA
CDR3 DNA: TGCGCCAGCAGCTCGACGATAATTGACAGGCCCCTAGGCTATGGCTACACCTTC
CDR3 protein: CASSSTIIDRPLGYGYTF

J gene: TRBJ1-1
D gene: TRBD1
V gene: TRBV12-3/TRBV12-4
clone size: NA
CDR3 DNA: TGTGCCAGCAGTAGACAGGGCACTGAAGCTTTCTTT
CDR3 protein: CASSRQGTEAFF